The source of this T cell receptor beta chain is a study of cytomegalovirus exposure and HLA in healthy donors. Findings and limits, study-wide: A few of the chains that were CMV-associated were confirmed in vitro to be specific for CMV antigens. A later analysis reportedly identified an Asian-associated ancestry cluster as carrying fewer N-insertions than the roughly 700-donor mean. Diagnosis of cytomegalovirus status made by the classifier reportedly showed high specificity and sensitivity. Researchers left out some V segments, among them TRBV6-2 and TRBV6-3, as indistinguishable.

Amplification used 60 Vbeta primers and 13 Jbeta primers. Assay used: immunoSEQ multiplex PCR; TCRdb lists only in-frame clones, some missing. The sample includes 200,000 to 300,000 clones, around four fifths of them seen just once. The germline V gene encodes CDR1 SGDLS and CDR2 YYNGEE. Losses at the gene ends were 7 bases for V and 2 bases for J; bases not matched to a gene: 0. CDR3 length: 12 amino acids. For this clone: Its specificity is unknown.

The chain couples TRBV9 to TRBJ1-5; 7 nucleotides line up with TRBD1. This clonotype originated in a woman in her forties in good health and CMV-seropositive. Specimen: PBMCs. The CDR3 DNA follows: TGTGCCAGCGGGACAGGCAATCAGCCCCAGCATTTT. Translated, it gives CASGTGNQPQHF.